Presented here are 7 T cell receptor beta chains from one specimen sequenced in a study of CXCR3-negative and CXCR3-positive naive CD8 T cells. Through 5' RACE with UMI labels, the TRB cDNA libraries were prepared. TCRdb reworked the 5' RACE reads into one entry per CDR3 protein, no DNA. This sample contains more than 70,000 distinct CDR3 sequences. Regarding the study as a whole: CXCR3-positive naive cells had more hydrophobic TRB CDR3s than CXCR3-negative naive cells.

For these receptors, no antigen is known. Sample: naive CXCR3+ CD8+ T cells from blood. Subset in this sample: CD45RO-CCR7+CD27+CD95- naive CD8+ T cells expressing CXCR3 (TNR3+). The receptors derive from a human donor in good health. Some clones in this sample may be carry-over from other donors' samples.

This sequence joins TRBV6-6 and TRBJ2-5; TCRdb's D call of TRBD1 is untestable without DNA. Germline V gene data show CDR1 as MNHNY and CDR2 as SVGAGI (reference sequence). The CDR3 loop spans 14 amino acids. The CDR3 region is CASSRMAPGETQYF.

Here the CDR3 reads CASCYGGSYEQYF. The rearrangement uses TRBV28 and TRBJ2-7. In germline, CDR1 is MDHEN, CDR2 SYDVKM. There are 13 residues in the CDR3.

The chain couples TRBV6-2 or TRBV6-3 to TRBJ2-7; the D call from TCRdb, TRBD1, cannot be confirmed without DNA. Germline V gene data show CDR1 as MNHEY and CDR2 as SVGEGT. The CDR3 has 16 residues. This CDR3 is CASSYSRGHRSYEQYF.

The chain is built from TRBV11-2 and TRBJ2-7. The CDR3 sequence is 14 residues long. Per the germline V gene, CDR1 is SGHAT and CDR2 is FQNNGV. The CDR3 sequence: CASSLDVGSYEQYF.

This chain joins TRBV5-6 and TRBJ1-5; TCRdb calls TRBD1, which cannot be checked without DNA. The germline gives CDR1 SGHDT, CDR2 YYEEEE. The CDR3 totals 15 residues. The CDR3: CASSLEGGLGQPQHF.

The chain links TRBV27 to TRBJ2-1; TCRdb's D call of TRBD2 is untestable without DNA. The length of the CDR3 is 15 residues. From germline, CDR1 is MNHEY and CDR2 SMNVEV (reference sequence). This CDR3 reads CASSLLLAGYNEQFF.

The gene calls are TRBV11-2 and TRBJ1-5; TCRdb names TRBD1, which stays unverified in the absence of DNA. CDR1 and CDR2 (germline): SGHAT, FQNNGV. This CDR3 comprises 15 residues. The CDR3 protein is CASSLGAGGNQPQHF.